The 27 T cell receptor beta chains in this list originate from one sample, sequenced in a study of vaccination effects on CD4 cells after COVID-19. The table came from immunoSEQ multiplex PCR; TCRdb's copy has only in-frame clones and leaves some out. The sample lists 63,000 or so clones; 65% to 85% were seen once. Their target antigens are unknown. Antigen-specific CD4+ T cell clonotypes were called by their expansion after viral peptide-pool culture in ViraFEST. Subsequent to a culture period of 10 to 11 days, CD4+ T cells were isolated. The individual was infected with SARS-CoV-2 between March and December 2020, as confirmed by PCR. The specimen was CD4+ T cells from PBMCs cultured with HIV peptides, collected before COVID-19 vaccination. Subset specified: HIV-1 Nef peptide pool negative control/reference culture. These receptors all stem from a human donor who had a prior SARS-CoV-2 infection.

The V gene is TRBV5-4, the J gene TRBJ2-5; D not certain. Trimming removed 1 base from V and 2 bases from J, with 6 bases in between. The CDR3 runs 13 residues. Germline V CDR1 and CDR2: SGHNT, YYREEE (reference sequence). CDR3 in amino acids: CASSLLPQETQYF. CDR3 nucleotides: TGTGCCAGCAGCTTGTTACCTCAAGAGACCCAGTACTTC.

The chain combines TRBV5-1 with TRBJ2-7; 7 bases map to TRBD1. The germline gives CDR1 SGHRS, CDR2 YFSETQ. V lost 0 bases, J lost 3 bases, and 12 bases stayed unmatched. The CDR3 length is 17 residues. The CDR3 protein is CASSLGGTGTDLYEQYF. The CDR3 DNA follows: TGCGCCAGCAGCTTGGGTGGAACTGGGACAGACCTCTACGAGCAGTACTTC.

The CDR3 spells CASSQIGSWGYTF. CDR3 nucleotide sequence: TGCGCCAGCAGCCAAATCGGGTCGTGGGGCTACACCTTC. The chain employs TRBV4-1 and TRBJ1-2; D gene unclear. V lost 2 bases and J 8 bases, leaving 12 bases between the germline ends. The length of the CDR3 is 13 residues. Germline V gene data show CDR1 as MGHRA and CDR2 as YSYEKL.

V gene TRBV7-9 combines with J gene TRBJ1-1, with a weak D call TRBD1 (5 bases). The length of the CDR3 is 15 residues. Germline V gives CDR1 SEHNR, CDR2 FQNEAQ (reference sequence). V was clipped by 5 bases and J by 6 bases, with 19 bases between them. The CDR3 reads CASSLYGGSSPEAFF. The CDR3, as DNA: TGTGCCAGCAGCCTCTACGGGGGTTCATCCCCTGAAGCTTTCTTT.

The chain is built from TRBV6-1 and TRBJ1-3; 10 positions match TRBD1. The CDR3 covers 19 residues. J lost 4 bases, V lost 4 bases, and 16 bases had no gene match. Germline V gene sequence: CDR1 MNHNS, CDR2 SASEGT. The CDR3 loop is CASSGTLFETGGAGNTIYF. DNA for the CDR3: TGTGCCAGCAGTGGAACCCTTTTTGAGACAGGGGGCGCAGGAAACACCATATATTTT.

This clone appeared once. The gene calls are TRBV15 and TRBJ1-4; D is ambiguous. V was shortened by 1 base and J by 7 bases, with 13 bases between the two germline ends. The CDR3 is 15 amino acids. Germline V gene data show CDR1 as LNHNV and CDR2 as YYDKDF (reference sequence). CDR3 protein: CATSRGDGISEKLFF. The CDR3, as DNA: TGTGCCACCAGCAGAGGGGATGGTATAAGTGAAAAACTGTTTTTT.

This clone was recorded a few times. The CDR3 spells CAWSVGSGFGYGYTF. For the CDR3, the DNA is TGTGCCTGGAGTGTAGGGTCCGGGTTTGGCTATGGCTACACCTTC. The V gene is TRBV30, the J gene TRBJ1-2; D unclear. The germline CDR1 and CDR2 sequences are GTSNPN and SVGIG (reference sequence). Trimming removed 0 bases from V and 4 bases from J, with 15 bases in between. This CDR3 has 15 residues.

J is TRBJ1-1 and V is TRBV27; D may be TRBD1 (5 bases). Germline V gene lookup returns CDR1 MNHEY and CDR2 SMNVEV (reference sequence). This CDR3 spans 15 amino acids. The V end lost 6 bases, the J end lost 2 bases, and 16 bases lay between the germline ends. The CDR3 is CASRANRLENTEAFF. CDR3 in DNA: TGTGCCAGCAGGGCGAACAGGTTAGAAAACACTGAAGCTTTCTTT.

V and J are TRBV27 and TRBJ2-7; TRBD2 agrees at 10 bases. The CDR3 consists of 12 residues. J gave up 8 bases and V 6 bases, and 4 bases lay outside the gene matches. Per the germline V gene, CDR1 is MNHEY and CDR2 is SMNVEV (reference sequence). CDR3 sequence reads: CASRAGGAKQYF. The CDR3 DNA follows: TGTGCCAGCAGAGCGGGGGGGGCCAAGCAGTACTTC.

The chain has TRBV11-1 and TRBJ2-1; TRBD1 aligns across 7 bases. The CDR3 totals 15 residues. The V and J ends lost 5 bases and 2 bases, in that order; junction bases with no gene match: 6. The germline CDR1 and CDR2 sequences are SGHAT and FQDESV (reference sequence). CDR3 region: CASSLNRGAYNEQFF. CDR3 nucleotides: TGTGCCAGCAGCCTAAACAGGGGCGCCTACAATGAGCAGTTCTTC. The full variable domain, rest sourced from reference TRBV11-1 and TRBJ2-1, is EAEVAQSPRYKITEKSQAVAFWCDPISGHATLYWYRQILGQGPELLVQFQDESVVDDSQLPKDRFSAERLKGVDSTLKIQPAELGDSAMYLCASSLNRGAYNEQFFGPGTRLTVL.

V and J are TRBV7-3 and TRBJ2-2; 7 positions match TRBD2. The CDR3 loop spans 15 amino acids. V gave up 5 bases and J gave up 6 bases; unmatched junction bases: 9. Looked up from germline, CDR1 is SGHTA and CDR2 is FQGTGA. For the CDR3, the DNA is TGTGCCAGCAGCCCCCGGACTAGTTCGCCCGGGGAGCTGTTTTTT. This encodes CASSPRTSSPGELFF.

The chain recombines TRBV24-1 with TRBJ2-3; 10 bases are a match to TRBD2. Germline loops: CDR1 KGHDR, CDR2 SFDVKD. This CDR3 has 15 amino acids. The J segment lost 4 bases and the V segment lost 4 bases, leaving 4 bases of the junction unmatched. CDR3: CATSDTSGTSDTQYF. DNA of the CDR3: TGTGCCACCAGTGACACTAGCGGGACTTCAGATACGCAGTATTTT.

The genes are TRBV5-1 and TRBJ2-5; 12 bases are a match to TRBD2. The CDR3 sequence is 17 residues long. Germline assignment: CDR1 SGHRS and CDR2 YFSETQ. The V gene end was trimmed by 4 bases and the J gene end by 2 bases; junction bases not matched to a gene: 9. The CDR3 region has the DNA TGCGCCAGCAGCGCACGCGGACTAGCGGGAACACAAGAGACCCAGTACTTC. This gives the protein CASSARGLAGTQETQYF. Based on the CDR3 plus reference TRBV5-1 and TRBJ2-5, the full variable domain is KAGVTQTPRYLIKTRGQQVTLSCSPISGHRSVSWYQQTPGQGLQFLFEYFSETQRNKGNFPGRFSGRQFSNSRSEMNVSTLELGDSALYLCASSARGLAGTQETQYFGPGTRLLVL.

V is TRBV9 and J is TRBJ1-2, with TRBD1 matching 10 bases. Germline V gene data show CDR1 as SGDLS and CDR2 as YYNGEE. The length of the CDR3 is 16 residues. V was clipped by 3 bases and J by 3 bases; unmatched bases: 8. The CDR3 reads CASSAASTGGDYGYTF. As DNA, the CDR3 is TGTGCCAGCAGCGCCGCTTCGACAGGGGGCGACTATGGCTACACCTTC.

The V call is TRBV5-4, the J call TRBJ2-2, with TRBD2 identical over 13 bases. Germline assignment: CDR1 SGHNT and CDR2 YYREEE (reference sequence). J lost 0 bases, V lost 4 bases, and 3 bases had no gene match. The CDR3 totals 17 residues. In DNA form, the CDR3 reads TGTGCCAGCAGCGGGGGACTAGCGGGGACGAACACCGGGGAGCTGTTTTTT. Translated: CASSGGLAGTNTGELFF.

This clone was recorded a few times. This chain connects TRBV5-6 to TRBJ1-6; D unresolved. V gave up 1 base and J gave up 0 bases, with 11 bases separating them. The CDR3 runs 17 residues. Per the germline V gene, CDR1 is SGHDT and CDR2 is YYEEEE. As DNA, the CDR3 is TGTGCCAGCAGCTTGTGGGGAGTTAGCTCCTATAATTCACCCCTCCACTTT. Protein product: CASSLWGVSSYNSPLHF.

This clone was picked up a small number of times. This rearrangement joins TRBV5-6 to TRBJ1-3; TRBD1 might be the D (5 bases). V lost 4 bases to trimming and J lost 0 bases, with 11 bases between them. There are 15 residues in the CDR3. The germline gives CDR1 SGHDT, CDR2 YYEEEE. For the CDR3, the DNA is TGTGCCAGCAGCCAGACAGTCAGCTCTGGAAACACCATATATTTT. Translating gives CASSQTVSSGNTIYF.

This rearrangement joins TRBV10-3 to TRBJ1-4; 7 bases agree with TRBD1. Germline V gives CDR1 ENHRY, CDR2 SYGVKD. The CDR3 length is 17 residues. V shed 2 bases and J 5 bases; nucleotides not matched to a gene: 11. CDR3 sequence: CAISERPQGEPNEKLFF. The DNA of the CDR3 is TGTGCCATCAGTGAGAGGCCCCAGGGGGAGCCAAATGAAAAACTGTTTTTT.

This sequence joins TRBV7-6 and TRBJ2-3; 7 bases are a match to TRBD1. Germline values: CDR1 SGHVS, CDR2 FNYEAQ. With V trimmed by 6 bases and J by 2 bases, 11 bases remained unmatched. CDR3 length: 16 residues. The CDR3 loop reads CASSQARDRITDTQYF. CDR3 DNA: TGTGCCAGCAGTCAAGCAAGGGACAGAATCACAGATACGCAGTATTTT.

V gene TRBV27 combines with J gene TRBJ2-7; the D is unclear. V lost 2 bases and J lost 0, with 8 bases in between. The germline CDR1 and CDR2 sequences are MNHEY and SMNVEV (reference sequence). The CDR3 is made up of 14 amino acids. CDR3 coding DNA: TGTGCCAGCAGTTTACGGGTTCTCTCCTACGAGCAGTACTTC. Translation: CASSLRVLSYEQYF.

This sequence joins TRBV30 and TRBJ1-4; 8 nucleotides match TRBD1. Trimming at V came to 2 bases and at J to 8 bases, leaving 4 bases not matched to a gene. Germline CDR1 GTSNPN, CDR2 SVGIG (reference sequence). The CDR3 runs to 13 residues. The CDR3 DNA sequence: TGTGCCTGGAGTTTACAGGGGGACGAAAAACTGTTTTTT. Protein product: CAWSLQGDEKLFF.

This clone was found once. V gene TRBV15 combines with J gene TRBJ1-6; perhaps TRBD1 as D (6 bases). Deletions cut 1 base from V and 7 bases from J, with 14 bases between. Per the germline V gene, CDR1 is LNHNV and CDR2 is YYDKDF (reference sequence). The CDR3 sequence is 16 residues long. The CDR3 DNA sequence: TGTGCCACCAGCAGAGCGGGGGCGAGTAGGAATTCACCCCTCCACTTT. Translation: CATSRAGASRNSPLHF.

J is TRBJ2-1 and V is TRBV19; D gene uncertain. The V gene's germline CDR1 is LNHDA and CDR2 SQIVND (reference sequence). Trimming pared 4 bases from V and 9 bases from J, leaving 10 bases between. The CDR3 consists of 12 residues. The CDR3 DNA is TGTGCCAGTAGTACCCCGGCCCTTGAGCAGTTCTTC. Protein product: CASSTPALEQFF.

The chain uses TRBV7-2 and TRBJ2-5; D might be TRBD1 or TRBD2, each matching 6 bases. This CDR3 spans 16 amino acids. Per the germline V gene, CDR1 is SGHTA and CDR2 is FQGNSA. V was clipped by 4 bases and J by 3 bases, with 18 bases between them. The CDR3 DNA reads TGTGCCAGCAGCTACCCCCCGGGGGCCGTAAAAGAGACCCAGTACTTC. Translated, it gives CASSYPPGAVKETQYF.

CDR3 bases: TGTGCCACCAGCAGAGGGAACAGGGAGGGCCAGCATTTT. Translation gives CATSRGNREGQHF. V and J are TRBV15 and TRBJ1-5; possible D gene TRBD1, 6 bases. V was cut by 1 base and J by 12 bases, with 13 bases left in between. Germline assignment: CDR1 LNHNV and CDR2 YYDKDF (reference sequence). This CDR3 is 13 amino acids long.

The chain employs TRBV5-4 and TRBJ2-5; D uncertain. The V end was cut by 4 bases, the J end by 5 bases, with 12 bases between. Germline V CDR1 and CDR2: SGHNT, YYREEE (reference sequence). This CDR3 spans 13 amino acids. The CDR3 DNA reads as TGTGCCAGCAGCCTAGATGGGATGGAGACCCAGTACTTC. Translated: CASSLDGMETQYF.

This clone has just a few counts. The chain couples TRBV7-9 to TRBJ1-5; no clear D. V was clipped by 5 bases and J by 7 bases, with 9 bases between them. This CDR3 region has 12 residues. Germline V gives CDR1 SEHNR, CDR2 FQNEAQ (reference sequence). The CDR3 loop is CASSGKNQPQHF. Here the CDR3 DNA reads TGTGCCAGCAGCGGAAAAAACCAGCCCCAGCATTTT.